These 19 T cell receptor beta chains came from one sample sequenced in a study of blood T cell repertoires in COVID-19. Profiled with immunoSEQ multiplex PCR; TCRdb holds only in-frame clones, not every one. The sample contains approximately 350,000 clones, about 89% of which appear only once. The source material was peripheral blood. These receptors were collected from a woman in her thirties with COVID-19, enrolled during active disease.

Worth noting for this clone: A junction end diverges from the germline sequence, so it may reflect a read error. The J gene is TRBJ1-2, the V gene TRBV19; 8 bases agree with TRBD1. This CDR3 contains 15 residues. CDR1 and CDR2 from the germline V gene are LNHDA and SQIVND (reference sequence). The CDR3 protein is CASSIGGDRGQRTKF. CDR3 nucleotide sequence: TGTGCCAGTAGTATCGGAGGAGACAGGGGTCAGAGGACTAAGTTC.

The rearrangement uses TRBV28 and TRBJ1-2, with D unclear. Germline V gene lookup returns CDR1 MDHEN and CDR2 SYDVKM. Trimming left V 5 bases short and J 8 bases short, with 18 bases between. The length of the CDR3 is 14 residues. CDR3 protein: CASSTPVGRRGYTF. The CDR3 DNA sequence: TGTGCCAGCAGTACCCCGGTGGGCAGAAGAGGCTACACCTTC.

The rearrangement uses TRBV5-1 and TRBJ2-1; 8 nucleotides line up with TRBD1. The CDR3 loop spans 13 amino acids. Germline V gene data show CDR1 as SGHRS and CDR2 as YFSETQ. After removal of 4 bases from V and 7 bases from J, the junction contained 4 bases not matched to a gene. CDR3 nucleotide sequence: TGCGCCAGCAGCGGACAGGGTGGGAATGAGCAGTTCTTC. It translates to CASSGQGGNEQFF.

This chain joins TRBV7-2 and TRBJ2-3, with unresolved D. The CDR3 totals 15 residues. The V end was cut by 4 bases, the J end by 6 bases, with 17 bases between. Germline V CDR1 and CDR2: SGHTA, FQGNSA. The CDR3 spells CASSSPELKRDTQYF. CDR3 bases: TGTGCCAGCAGCTCTCCGGAACTAAAGAGGGATACGCAGTATTTT.

The rearrangement uses TRBV27 and TRBJ1-2; TRBD1 might be the D (5 bases). This CDR3 comprises 13 residues. Germline CDR1 reads MNHEY; CDR2 reads SMNVEV (reference sequence). V was cut by 6 bases and J by 6 bases, with 14 bases left in between. The CDR3 sequence: CASSLGGANGYTF. Written as DNA, the CDR3 is TGTGCCAGCAGCCTAGGCGGGGCGAATGGCTACACCTTC.

The chain has TRBV6-2 or TRBV6-3 and TRBJ2-1, with D perhaps matching TRBD2 (6 bases). CDR3 length equals 16 residues. Per germline, CDR1 MNHEY and CDR2 SVGEGT. The V and J ends lost 6 bases and 9 bases respectively, with 24 bases between them. CDR3 sequence (DNA): TGTGCCAGCAGCCCCCAGACGGGGGTAGCGAGAGGTGAGCAGTTCTTC. This sequence encodes CASSPQTGVARGEQFF.

This clone was recorded once. The chain has TRBV19 and TRBJ1-2, with TRBD1 identical over 8 bases. V lost 2 bases, J lost 2 bases, and 4 bases stayed unmatched. There are 15 residues in the CDR3. CDR1 and CDR2 from the germline V gene are LNHDA and SQIVND (reference sequence). CDR3 DNA sequence: TGTGCCAGTAGTATACAGGGGGCTCAGAACTATGGCTACACCTTC. It yields the protein CASSIQGAQNYGYTF.

V and J are TRBV25-1 and TRBJ2-2; D call uncertain. The CDR3 is 15 amino acids. Trimming stripped 5 bases from V and 1 base from J, with 11 bases between. Germline values: CDR1 MGHDK, CDR2 SYGVNS. The DNA for the CDR3 is TGTGCCAGCAGTTCCACCCGGGTGAACACCGGGGAGCTGTTTTTT. Residues: CASSSTRVNTGELFF.

The V and J genes are TRBV11-2 and TRBJ1-2, with 7 nucleotides matching TRBD1. V lost 5 bases, J lost 3 bases, and 12 bases stayed unmatched. Germline CDR1 and CDR2: SGHAT and FQNNGV. CDR3 length: 16 residues. CDR3 amino acids: CASSPIRDRVYYGYTF. The CDR3 DNA reads TGTGCCAGCAGCCCGATCCGAGACAGGGTGTACTATGGCTACACCTTC.

This clone has just one count. V and J are TRBV5-4 and TRBJ2-7; 11 bases map to TRBD2. The junction had 7 bases not matched to a gene; V was cut back by 0 bases and J by 2 bases. Looked up from germline, CDR1 is SGHNT and CDR2 is YYREEE (reference sequence). The CDR3 runs to 17 residues. In DNA form, the CDR3 reads TGTGCCAGCAGCTTGGAGGTTCTAGCGGGGGGTACCTACGAGCAGTACTTC. Protein sequence: CASSLEVLAGGTYEQYF.

The gene calls are TRBV10-2 and TRBJ2-2; 9 bases match TRBD1. The CDR3 loop spans 13 amino acids. Germline V lookup: CDR1 WSHSY, CDR2 SAAADI. V lost 10 bases and J lost 6; bases outside the gene matches: 6. CDR3 sequence (DNA): TGCGCCACCAACAGGGGGCAGGCCGGGGAGCTGTTTTTT. Its translation is CATNRGQAGELFF.

The CDR3 DNA sequence: TGCGCCAGCAGCCCTTCGGTGGGGGCAGGGAGACTATACGAGCAGTACTTC. It codes for CASSPSVGAGRLYEQYF. The V call is TRBV4-1, the J call TRBJ2-7; D perhaps matches TRBD1 (6 bases). V lost 4 bases and J lost 4, with 23 bases in between. Germline V gene lookup returns CDR1 MGHRA and CDR2 YSYEKL. The CDR3 covers 17 residues.

This chain uses TRBV7-9 with TRBJ2-1; D remains unclear. V was pared by 5 bases and J by 3 bases, with 14 bases between. The CDR3 has 15 amino acids. From germline, CDR1 is SEHNR and CDR2 FQNEAQ (reference sequence). The CDR3 nucleotides are TGTGCCAGCAGCACGTCGGTTCTGGTCTACAATGAGCAGTTCTTC. Translating it yields CASSTSVLVYNEQFF.

CDR3 sequence (DNA): TGCGCCAGCAGCCAAGCCTCGTCACATACTATGAACTATGGCTACACCTTC. Protein sequence: CASSQASSHTMNYGYTF. The rearrangement joins TRBV4-3 to TRBJ1-2; D gene ambiguous. Germline V gene sequence: CDR1 LGHNA, CDR2 YSLEER. V lost 1 base, J lost 2 bases, and 17 bases lay in between. The CDR3 is 17 residues long.

Only a few counts were recorded for this clone. This chain connects TRBV24-1 to TRBJ2-1; 8 positions match TRBD1. J lost 10 bases, V lost 0 bases, and 7 bases had no gene match. Germline CDR1 is KGHDR and CDR2 is SFDVKD. The CDR3 is 15 residues long. In nucleotides, the CDR3 is TGTGCCACCAGTGATTTGCAAGCAGGGGGCACGGAGCAGTTCTTC. Translation: CATSDLQAGGTEQFF.

This chain uses TRBV3-1 (or the pseudogene TRBV3-2) with TRBJ2-3; D perhaps matches TRBD1 (6 bases). Looked up from germline, CDR1 is LGHDT and CDR2 is YNNKEL (reference sequence). This CDR3 is built from 14 residues. V gave up 2 bases and J gave up 9 bases, with 15 bases separating them. As DNA, the CDR3 is TGTGCCAGCAGCCAACCCGTAGGGGGAACAACGCAGTATTTT. Its translation: CASSQPVGGTTQYF.

This clone was observed a few times. The DNA for the CDR3 is TGCGCCAGCAGCCAGGGACCGGGACAGGTTAGCAATCAGCCCCAGCATTTT. Its protein product is CASSQGPGQVSNQPQHF. The chain couples TRBV4-1 to TRBJ1-5; 8 bases agree with TRBD1. Germline CDR1 reads MGHRA; CDR2 reads YSYEKL. With 3 bases clipped from V and 0 bases from J, the junction kept 7 bases outside the gene matches. The CDR3 spans 17 residues.

The rearrangement joins TRBV27 to TRBJ1-2; D is undetermined. This CDR3 is built from 13 residues. The germline gives CDR1 MNHEY, CDR2 SMNVEV (reference sequence). With 4 bases removed from V and 0 bases from J, the gap between germline ends came to 6 bases. The CDR3: CASSYSPNYGYTF. CDR3 nucleotide sequence: TGTGCCAGCAGTTACTCACCTAACTATGGCTACACCTTC.

The V call is TRBV27, the J call TRBJ2-1, with 10 bases that match TRBD1. The V and J ends lost 6 bases and 6 bases, in that order; junction bases with no gene match: 5. CDR3 length: 14 amino acids. CDR1 is MNHEY, CDR2 SMNVEV, per germline (reference sequence). The CDR3 nucleotides read TGTGCCAGCAGGCCCGGGACAGGGGTCAATGAGCAGTTCTTC. This codes for CASRPGTGVNEQFF.